The 17 T cell receptor beta chains below all came from one sample that was sequenced in a study of blood T cell repertoires in COVID-19. Clones were sequenced by immunoSEQ multiplex PCR, and TCRdb holds only the in-frame ones, with some missing. The sample carries 90,000 to 120,000 clones, around 83% recorded once. Sequencing was done on a sample of peripheral blood. Every receptor here comes from a woman in her seventies with acute or convalescent COVID-19.

The V call is TRBV27, the J call TRBJ1-3; 9 bases fit TRBD1. The CDR3 is 16 amino acids. Germline CDR1 is MNHEY and CDR2 is SMNVEV (reference sequence). The V gene end was trimmed by 5 bases and the J gene end by 3 bases; junction bases not matched to a gene: 8. CDR3 sequence reads: CASSPQQGARGNTIYF. The CDR3 region has the DNA TGTGCCAGCAGTCCTCAACAGGGGGCTCGTGGAAACACCATATATTTT.

The genes are TRBV10-3 and TRBJ2-7, with TRBD1 matching over 8 bases. The CDR3 length is 14 residues. The germline CDR1 and CDR2 sequences are ENHRY and SYGVKD. The ends lost 2 bases at V and 0 bases at J; junction bases unmatched: 0. The chain's CDR3 is CAISEGQGSYEQYF. The CDR3, as DNA: TGTGCCATCAGTGAGGGACAGGGCTCCTACGAGCAGTACTTC.

The V call is TRBV6-2 or TRBV6-3, the J call TRBJ2-7; maybe TRBD1 (6 bases). The CDR3 spans 14 residues. Trimming removed 5 bases from V and 3 bases from J, with 14 bases in between. Germline V gene data show CDR1 as MNHEY and CDR2 as SVGEGT. The CDR3 nucleotides are TGTGCCAGCAGTCTCCGACAGGCCTTCTACGAGCAGTACGTC. Protein sequence: CASSLRQAFYEQYV.

This rearrangement joins TRBV18 to TRBJ1-5, with D maybe TRBD1 (5 bases). V gave up 3 bases and J gave up 4 bases, with 13 bases separating them. The germline gives CDR1 KGHSH, CDR2 LQKENI. The CDR3 runs 15 residues. The CDR3 is CASSPEGNWNQPQHF. CDR3 coding DNA: TGTGCCAGCTCACCGGAGGGGAACTGGAATCAGCCCCAGCATTTT.

The J gene is TRBJ2-7, the V gene TRBV7-9; D perhaps matches TRBD1 (7 bases). The germline gives CDR1 SEHNR, CDR2 FQNEAQ (reference sequence). CDR3 size: 16 residues. Trimming pared 1 base from V and 2 bases from J, leaving 15 bases between. The CDR3 spells CASSLGEGRGAYEQYV. DNA for the CDR3: TGTGCCAGCAGCTTAGGGGAAGGCAGGGGGGCCTACGAGCAGTACGTC.

This clone was detected only a few times. This chain links TRBV7-2 with TRBJ2-3; TRBD2 matches 7 bases. The V segment lost 2 bases and the J segment 5 bases; nucleotides outside the gene matches: 7. The CDR3 totals 15 residues. Germline values: CDR1 SGHTA, CDR2 FQGNSA. The chain's CDR3 is CASSLPRGERDTQYF. The DNA of the CDR3 is TGTGCCAGCAGCTTACCCCGGGGGGAGCGAGATACGCAGTATTTT.

The CDR3 protein is CASSRQAGNTDTQYF. In DNA form, the CDR3 reads TGCGCCAGCAGCCGTCAAGCGGGAAACACAGATACGCAGTATTTT. The chain carries TRBV5-1 and TRBJ2-3; 7 bases are shared with TRBD2. The CDR3 consists of 15 residues. Unmatched junction bases numbered 7, after V lost 4 bases and J lost 2 bases. The germline V gene has CDR1 SGHRS and CDR2 YFSETQ.

The chain joins TRBV5-4 to TRBJ1-2, with D maybe TRBD1 (5 bases). Looked up from germline, CDR1 is SGHNT and CDR2 is YYREEE (reference sequence). V was pared by 4 bases and J by 8 bases, with 12 bases between. The CDR3 extends over 12 amino acids. The DNA of the CDR3 is TGTGCCAGCAGCCGCGAAAACAGGGGCTACACCTTC. Its protein product is CASSRENRGYTF.

The chain is built from TRBV10-3 and TRBJ2-1, with D tentatively TRBD2 (5 bases). This CDR3 contains 12 residues. Germline V gene data show CDR1 as ENHRY and CDR2 as SYGVKD. V was pared by 4 bases and J by 7 bases, with 8 bases between. The CDR3 DNA sequence: TGTGCCATCAGTGGTACGGGGAATGAGCAGTTCTTC. Protein product: CAISGTGNEQFF.

This chain joins TRBV7-9 and TRBJ1-1; D unclear. CDR3 length: 14 amino acids. Looked up from germline, CDR1 is SEHNR and CDR2 is FQNEAQ (reference sequence). The V gene lost 4 bases and the J gene lost 1 base, with 10 bases spanning the gap. Here the CDR3 DNA reads TGTGCCAGCAGCTCAGGATCTGAGAACACTGAAGCTTTCTTT. It specifies CASSSGSENTEAFF.

V and J are TRBV4-2 and TRBJ2-7; D gene uncertain. The germline V gene has CDR1 LGHNA and CDR2 YNFKEQ. The CDR3 is made up of 14 amino acids. The V end was cut by 0 bases, the J end by 0 bases, with 6 bases between. CDR3 amino acids: CASSQEFLSYEQYF. The DNA of the CDR3 is TGTGCCAGCAGCCAAGAATTCCTCTCCTACGAGCAGTACTTC.

This chain links TRBV11-2 with TRBJ2-1; D is ambiguous. From germline, CDR1 is SGHAT and CDR2 FQNNGV. The CDR3 consists of 11 residues. Trimming left V 5 bases short and J 5 bases short, with 4 bases between. The CDR3 DNA reads TGTGCCAGCAGCCCAGACAATGAGCAGTTCTTC. Amino acids: CASSPDNEQFF.

The V gene is TRBV5-1, the J gene TRBJ1-5; 7 bases align to TRBD1. The ends lost 9 bases at V and 0 bases at J; junction bases unmatched: 18. CDR3 length: 18 residues. CDR1 and CDR2 from the germline V gene are SGHRS and YFSETQ. The CDR3 loop reads CATHGDSFPKYSNQPQHF. CDR3 nucleotides: TGCGCCACCCACGGGGACAGTTTTCCTAAATATAGCAATCAGCCCCAGCATTTT.

In DNA, the CDR3 is TGTGCCAGCAGCTGGACAGGGAGGGAAGCTTTCTTT. Its protein is CASSWTGREAFF. The gene calls are TRBV28 and TRBJ1-1, with 8 nucleotides matching TRBD1. The CDR3 is made up of 12 amino acids. Trimming removed 6 bases from V and 8 bases from J; junction bases left unmatched: 5. CDR1 MDHEN and CDR2 SYDVKM come from the germline V gene.

The rearrangement uses TRBV19 and TRBJ2-5; D is possibly TRBD2 (5 bases). The V and J ends lost 5 bases and 3 bases respectively, with 13 bases between them. This CDR3 spans 14 amino acids. Looked up from germline, CDR1 is LNHDA and CDR2 is SQIVND (reference sequence). CDR3 loop: CASSSTGVKETQYF. CDR3 DNA sequence: TGTGCCAGTAGTTCAACCGGGGTTAAAGAGACCCAGTACTTC.

The chain couples TRBV3-1 (or the pseudogene TRBV3-2) to TRBJ2-5; D is perhaps TRBD2 (6 bases). Germline V gene lookup returns CDR1 LGHDT and CDR2 YNNKEL (reference sequence). The CDR3 loop spans 17 amino acids. The V end lost 0 bases, the J end lost 1 base, and 15 bases lay between the germline ends. In nucleotides, the CDR3 is TGTGCCAGCAGCCAAGACGCCCCCGGGGACTCCCAAGAGACCCAGTACTTC. It specifies CASSQDAPGDSQETQYF.

This clone was seen more than once but under ten times. This chain's CDR3 is CASSWGQLNYGYTF. The DNA for the CDR3 is TGTGCCAGCAGCTGGGGACAGCTAAACTATGGCTACACCTTC. The chain employs TRBV5-4 and TRBJ1-2; TRBD1 matches 7 bases. The CDR3 loop spans 14 amino acids. V shed 3 bases, J shed 2 bases, and the junction held 4 bases outside the gene matches. CDR1 is SGHNT, CDR2 YYREEE, per germline (reference sequence).